This T cell receptor (beta chain) was sequenced in a study of post-analysis software for immune sequencing data. The overall study: Clinical courses comprised relapsing-remitting, secondary progressive and progressive-relapsing multiple sclerosis.

Whole-study findings and limits: Comparison with controls showed significantly lower normalized Chao1 diversity in multiple sclerosis patients. F measure showed strong co-clustering of same-batch samples. Elevated frequency relative to controls characterized roughly five TRBV segments in patients, TRBV5-6, TRBV5-1 and TRBV20-1 among them.

About this clonotype: Antigen specificity is unknown.

The ends were cut back, 6 bases at V and 7 bases at J, with 19 bases in the middle. Germline CDR1 and CDR2: DFQATT and SNEGSKA (reference sequence). The CDR3 is 14 residues long. The authors incorporated unique molecular identifiers into the TCR beta cDNA libraries. When 1 to 10 million T cells were used, they gave roughly 500,000 cDNA molecules. A single record per CDR3 protein comes from TCRdb applying MiXCR to the PCR reads. In the table there are hundreds of thousands of distinct CDR3 sequences, about 39% of which are singletons. This rearrangement joins TRBV20-1 to TRBJ1-5, with D possibly TRBD1 on 6 matching bases. The sequencing input was blood. The receptor's source is a girl aged 2 to 9 with multiple sclerosis. This chain's CDR3 is CSASGGARRQPQHF. The DNA of the CDR3 is TGCAGTGCCTCCGGGGGGGCGCGTAGACAGCCCCAGCATTTT.